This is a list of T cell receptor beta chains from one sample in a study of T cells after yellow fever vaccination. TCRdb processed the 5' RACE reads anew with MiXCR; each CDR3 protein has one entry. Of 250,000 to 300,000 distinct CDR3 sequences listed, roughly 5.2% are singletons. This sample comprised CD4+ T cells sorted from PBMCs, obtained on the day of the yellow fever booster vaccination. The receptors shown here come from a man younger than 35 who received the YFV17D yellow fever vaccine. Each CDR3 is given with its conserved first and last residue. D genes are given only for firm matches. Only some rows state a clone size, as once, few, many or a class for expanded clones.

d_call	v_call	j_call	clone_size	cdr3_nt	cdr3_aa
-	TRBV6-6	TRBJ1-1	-	TGTGCCAGCACTCAAATCAGGGGAGAGGGTGAAGCTTTCTTT	CASTQIRGEGEAFF
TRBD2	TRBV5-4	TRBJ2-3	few	TGTGCCAGTTCGAAGACTAGCGGCACTAGCACAGATACGCAGTATTTT	CASSKTSGTSTDTQYF
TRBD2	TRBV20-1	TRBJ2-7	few	TGCAGGGCGGGGGGATCAGGGGCCTACGAGCAGTACTTC	CRAGGSGAYEQYF
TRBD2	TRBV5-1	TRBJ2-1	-	TGCGCCAGCAGCTGGTTAGCGGGGGGATCCAATGAGCAGTTCTTC	CASSWLAGGSNEQFF
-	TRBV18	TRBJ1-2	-	TGTGCCAGCTCACCCGTTGGGGGTCTCTCTAACTATGGCTACACCTTC	CASSPVGGLSNYGYTF
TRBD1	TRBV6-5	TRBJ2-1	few	TGTGCCAGCAGTTACTCGGGACAGCCGGTGCCAAATGAGCAGTTCTTC	CASSYSGQPVPNEQFF
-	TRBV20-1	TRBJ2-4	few	TGCAGTGCTAGAGATCCGGAGACCGGGGACATTCAGTACTTC	CSARDPETGDIQYF
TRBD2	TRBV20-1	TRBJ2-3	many	TGCAGTGCTCAGATTCCCCGACTAGCGGGGGGCCTTAATGATGGTACGCAGTATTTT	CSAQIPRLAGGLNDGTQYF
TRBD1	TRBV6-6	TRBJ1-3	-	TGTGCCAGCAGTTACGGAGCAGGGGGTAACTCTGGAAACACCATATATTTT	CASSYGAGGNSGNTIYF
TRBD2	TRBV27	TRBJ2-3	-	TGTGCCAGCAGTTTATCTCCTAGCGGTCAAACAGATACGCAGTATTTT	CASSLSPSGQTDTQYF
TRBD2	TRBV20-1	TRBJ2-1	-	TGCAGTGCTATTAAGGCGGGGGGTTACAATGAGCAGTTCTTC	CSAIKAGGYNEQFF
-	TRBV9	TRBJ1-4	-	TGTGCCAGCAGCGTACAGCCCGCTACAACTAATGAAAAACTGTTTTTT	CASSVQPATTNEKLFF
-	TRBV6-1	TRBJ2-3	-	TGTGCCAGCAGTGAAAGGGGCATAGGCACAGATACGCAGTATTTT	CASSERGIGTDTQYF
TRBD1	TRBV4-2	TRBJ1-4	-	TGTGCCAGCAGCGCAGGGGGTGCAACTAATGAAAAACTGTTTTTT	CASSAGGATNEKLFF
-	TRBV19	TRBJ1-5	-	TGTGCCAGCAGACAGATGGGGTCCCAGCATTTT	CASRQMGSQHF
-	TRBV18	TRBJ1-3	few	TGTGCCAGCTCACCAGCCCTCGGGGGGCAAGGAAACACCATATATTTT	CASSPALGGQGNTIYF
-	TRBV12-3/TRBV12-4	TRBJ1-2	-	TGTGCCAGCAGTTTTGCAGTCGGCAGCTATGGCTACACCTTC	CASSFAVGSYGYTF
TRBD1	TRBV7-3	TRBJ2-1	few	TGTGCCAGCAGCGACAGGGGACCGTACAATGAGCAGTTCTTC	CASSDRGPYNEQFF
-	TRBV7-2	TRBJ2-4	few	TGTGCCAGCAGCTTAGGCTGGGACATTCAGTACTTC	CASSLGWDIQYF
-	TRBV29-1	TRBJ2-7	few	TGCAGCGTGGCGGGGTATCACGAGCAGTACTTC	CSVAGYHEQYF
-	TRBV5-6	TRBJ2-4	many	TGTGCCAGCAGCTTGCCGGGCTTTACAAACATTCAGTACTTC	CASSLPGFTNIQYF
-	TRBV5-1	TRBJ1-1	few	TGCGCCAGCAGCTCCCGACCGAAGAACACTGAAGCTTTCTTT	CASSSRPKNTEAFF
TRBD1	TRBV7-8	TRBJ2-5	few	TGTGCCAGCAGCCAAGTCCGGGACAGTTGGGAGACCCAGTACTTC	CASSQVRDSWETQYF
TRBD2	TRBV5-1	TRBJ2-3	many	TGCGCCAGCAGCCCAGGGACTACCACAGATACGCAGTATTTT	CASSPGTTTDTQYF
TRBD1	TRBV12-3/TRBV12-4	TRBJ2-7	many	TGTGCCAGCAGTTTGGAGACAGGGGTGGGCGAGCAGTACTTC	CASSLETGVGEQYF
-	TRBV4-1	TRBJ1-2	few	TGCGCCAGCAGCCAAGAGCCCGGAGTGGGTTATGGCTACACCTTC	CASSQEPGVGYGYTF
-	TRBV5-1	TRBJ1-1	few	TGCGCCAGCAGCTTGAACTGGGGGAGGGACACTGAAGCTTTCTTT	CASSLNWGRDTEAFF
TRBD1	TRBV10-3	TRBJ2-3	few	TGTGCCACACGACAGGGGGCGGATTCCACAGATACGCAGTATTTT	CATRQGADSTDTQYF
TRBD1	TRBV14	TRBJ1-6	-	TGTGCCAGCAGCCAAGATTACAGGGGCAGCTCACCCCTCCACTTT	CASSQDYRGSSPLHF
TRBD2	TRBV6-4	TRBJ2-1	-	TGTGCCAGCAGTCCCTTCGGGGGGGCTAACAATGAGCAGTTCTTC	CASSPFGGANNEQFF
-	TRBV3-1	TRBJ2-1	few	TGTGCCAGCAGCCTTACCGGGCCCTACAATGAGCAGTTCTTC	CASSLTGPYNEQFF
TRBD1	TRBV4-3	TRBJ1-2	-	TGCGCCAGCAGCCAATCCCCAACCGGGACAGGGTTAGGCTACACCTTC	CASSQSPTGTGLGYTF
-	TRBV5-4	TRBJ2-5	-	TGTGCCAGCAGCCGCCGGGACGGGGGGACCCAGTACTTC	CASSRRDGGTQYF